This T cell receptor beta chain was sequenced during a study of T cell responses to AZD1222 COVID-19 vaccine. Across the whole study: Second-dose schedules of about 4 or about 12 weeks were combined.

In germline, CDR1 is MNHEY, CDR2 SMNVEV (reference sequence). J was trimmed by 9 bases and V by 5 bases; bases with no gene match: 5. CDR3 size: 15 residues. The study's findings and limits: Repertoires were collected only later (after the peak T cell response had occurred). In a largely white British group with more females than males, clonal diversity was possibly underestimated.

Assay: immunoSEQ multiplex PCR; the TCRdb copy retains only in-frame clones and omits some. This table has 90,000 to 120,000 clones, about 89% appearing once. This clone occurred a few times. What it binds is not known. The sequence came from an adult in good health. This material consisted of peripheral blood, taken on day 0 of AZD1222 vaccination. This rearrangement joins TRBV27 to TRBJ2-1; TRBD2 matches 15 bases. The CDR3 sequence: CASSRGLAGGGEQFF. In nucleotides, the CDR3 is TGTGCCAGCAGTCGGGGACTAGCGGGGGGTGGTGAGCAGTTCTTC.